These 16 T cell receptor beta chains share one sample of origin, sequenced in a study of T cell changes during pregnancy in multiple sclerosis. The repertoire was sequenced with immunoSEQ multiplex PCR; TCRdb's copy has only in-frame clones and lacks some. Here the sample spans roughly 56,000 clones, roughly 86% being singletons. The sequencing used peripheral blood, collected in the first trimester of pregnancy. The origin of the receptors is a female donor with multiple sclerosis, enrolled in a pregnancy study.

This sequence joins TRBV7-2 and TRBJ1-1; possibly TRBD1 for D (6 bases). The CDR3 extends over 16 amino acids. Trimming shortened V by 6 bases and J by 0 bases, and 17 bases separated the two germline ends. Germline V gene sequence: CDR1 SGHTA, CDR2 FQGNSA. The CDR3 nucleotides are TGTGCCAGCAGACGCACAGGGACGGGGATGAACACTGAAGCTTTCTTT. This gives the protein CASRRTGTGMNTEAFF.

The V gene is TRBV7-9, the J gene TRBJ1-4, with D hard to call. This CDR3 is built from 15 residues. CDR1 is SEHNR and CDR2 is FQNEAQ in the germline V gene (reference sequence). Trimming took 2 bases from V and 4 from J, leaving 11 bases between them. The CDR3 loop is CASSLIEQLNEKLFF. CDR3 bases: TGTGCCAGCAGCTTAATTGAACAGCTTAATGAAAAACTGTTTTTT.

This clone has more than one count but fewer than ten. The chain has TRBV6-1 and TRBJ1-3, with D unclear. Germline V gene data show CDR1 as MNHNS and CDR2 as SASEGT. Trimming left V 0 bases short and J 6 bases short, with 12 bases between. The CDR3 sequence is 15 residues long. Here the CDR3 reads CASSEALYSQNTIYF. CDR3 nucleotide sequence: TGTGCCAGCAGTGAAGCATTGTACAGCCAAAACACCATATATTTT.

The J gene is TRBJ1-1, the V gene TRBV27; D gene uncertain. The CDR3 loop spans 13 amino acids. CDR1 and CDR2 from the germline V gene are MNHEY and SMNVEV (reference sequence). V dropped 3 bases and J dropped 5 bases, with 10 bases sitting between them. CDR3 region: CASSFSGKTEAFF. CDR3 nucleotides: TGTGCCAGCAGTTTTTCGGGGAAGACTGAAGCTTTCTTT.

The chain has TRBV6-4 and TRBJ2-1; 10 bases line up with TRBD2. Germline assignment: CDR1 MRHNA and CDR2 SNTAGT. Trimming took 0 bases from V and 5 from J; bases not matched to a gene: 1. This CDR3 is built from 15 residues. The CDR3 spells CASSDSLAGHNEQFF. The CDR3, as DNA: TGTGCCAGCAGTGACTCACTAGCGGGGCACAATGAGCAGTTCTTC.

In this sample, this clone turned up a few times. CDR3 bases: TGTGCCAGCAGCTTGGTCGCTAGCGGGGGCTCCTACGAGCAGTACTTC. Translated, it gives CASSLVASGGSYEQYF. This rearrangement joins TRBV5-4 to TRBJ2-7, with 10 bases that match TRBD2. The V gene's germline CDR1 is SGHNT and CDR2 YYREEE (reference sequence). There are 16 residues in the CDR3. V was clipped by 0 bases and J by 0 bases; unmatched bases: 3.

The genes are TRBV5-1 and TRBJ2-3, with a tentative D call TRBD2 (6 bases). The CDR3 totals 16 residues. The germline V gene has CDR1 SGHRS and CDR2 YFSETQ. V lost 7 bases and J lost 1, with 19 bases in between. The CDR3 DNA is TGCGCCAGCCAAAACGGAAATTCGGGGGGCACAGATACGCAGTATTTT. Protein sequence: CASQNGNSGGTDTQYF.

The chain is built from TRBV18 and TRBJ1-2, with 12 positions matching TRBD1. J gave up 7 bases and V 3 bases, and 3 bases lay outside the gene matches. Germline lookup yields CDR1 KGHSH and CDR2 LQKENI. The CDR3 covers 14 residues. The CDR3 sequence is CASSPGQGAFGYTF. The CDR3 bases are TGTGCCAGCTCACCGGGACAGGGGGCGTTTGGCTACACCTTC.

Remarks on this clone: The sample contains more than one DNA sequence encoding this CDR3. The chain couples TRBV18 to TRBJ2-7; 8 bases fit TRBD2. Germline lookup yields CDR1 KGHSH and CDR2 LQKENI. V was clipped by 3 bases and J by 0 bases; unmatched bases: 1. This CDR3 contains 14 residues. As DNA, the CDR3 is TGTGCCAGCTCACCGGGACTAGTCTCCTACGAGCAGTACTTC. Translating it yields CASSPGLVSYEQYF.

The V gene is TRBV5-1, the J gene TRBJ2-4; the match to TRBD1 covers 9 bases. Germline V gene lookup returns CDR1 SGHRS and CDR2 YFSETQ. Germline trimming cut 4 bases from V and 3 bases from J; bases unmatched to any gene: 8. The CDR3 extends over 16 amino acids. CDR3 sequence reads: CASSLGQGIYKNIQYF. In nucleotides, the CDR3 is TGCGCCAGCAGCCTGGGACAGGGTATATACAAAAACATTCAGTACTTC.

V is TRBV5-1 and J is TRBJ2-1, with a tentative D call TRBD2 (6 bases). V gave up 0 bases and J gave up 3 bases, with 13 bases separating them. From germline, CDR1 is SGHRS and CDR2 YFSETQ. This CDR3 has 16 residues. CDR3 protein: CASSLGSGAGYNEQFF. Here the CDR3 DNA reads TGCGCCAGCAGCTTGGGTTCGGGAGCTGGCTACAATGAGCAGTTCTTC. The variable domain in full, completed from reference TRBV5-1 and TRBJ2-1, reads KAGVTQTPRYLIKTRGQQVTLSCSPISGHRSVSWYQQTPGQGLQFLFEYFSETQRNKGNFPGRFSGRQFSNSRSEMNVSTLELGDSALYLCASSLGSGAGYNEQFFGPGTRLTVL.

J is TRBJ2-2 and V is TRBV7-7; 10 bases match TRBD2. Unmatched junction bases numbered 21, after V lost 5 bases and J lost 3 bases. The CDR3 consists of 21 residues. CDR1 SSHAT and CDR2 FNYEAQ come from the germline V gene (reference sequence). CDR3 region: CASSPTLRSVPTSGDTGELFF. The CDR3 nucleotides read TGTGCCAGCAGCCCCACCCTAAGGTCCGTCCCTACTAGCGGGGACACCGGGGAGCTGTTTTTT.

The chain combines TRBV6-5 with TRBJ1-3, with D unclear. Deletions cut 1 base from V and 5 bases from J, with 15 bases between. Germline V CDR1 and CDR2: MNHEY, SVGAGI. The CDR3 has 16 residues. CDR3 nucleotides: TGTGCCAGCAGTTACTTCCAGATAAGTAACAGAAACACCATATATTTT. Translating it yields CASSYFQISNRNTIYF.

V usage is TRBV29-1 and J usage is TRBJ2-1, with 8 bases that match TRBD2. CDR1 is SQVTM, CDR2 ANQGSEA, per germline. The CDR3 length is 14 residues. After removal of 4 bases from V and 9 bases from J, the junction contained 11 bases not matched to a gene. For the CDR3, the DNA is TGCAGCGTTGGGCAACTAGCGGAAGGGAGTGAGCAGTTCTTC. Residues: CSVGQLAEGSEQFF.

The rearrangement uses TRBV11-2 and TRBJ2-1; D possibly corresponds to TRBD2 (6 bases). Trimming pared 2 bases from V and 4 bases from J, leaving 15 bases between. Germline lookup yields CDR1 SGHAT and CDR2 FQNNGV. The CDR3 has 16 residues. The CDR3 DNA reads as TGTGCCAGCAGCTTATCCGGGAGCCCTGAGTACAATGAGCAGTTCTTC. Protein: CASSLSGSPEYNEQFF.

The chain employs TRBV5-1 and TRBJ2-2; D may be TRBD2 (7 bases). Trimming stripped 4 bases from V and 0 bases from J, with 16 bases between. Germline V gene lookup returns CDR1 SGHRS and CDR2 YFSETQ. The CDR3 spans 17 residues. The CDR3 DNA reads TGCGCCAGCAGCCGGTCGGGGGGCGGCTCGAACACCGGGGAGCTGTTTTTT. Translation: CASSRSGGGSNTGELFF.